A single sample is the source of the 10 T cell receptor beta chains below, sequenced in a study of a mutant IDH1 vaccine in newly diagnosed glioma. Time point noted: week 23, last vaccination. One vaccine dose held 300 ug of mutant IDH1 20-mer peptide and came with topical imiquimod. For these receptors, no antigen is known. Using immunoSEQ multiplex PCR, the repertoire was profiled, and TCRdb retains in-frame clones only, with some absent. In the table there are about 82,000 clones, roughly 85% of which are singletons. Specimen: PBMCs, collected from a glioma patient whose treatment included an IDH1 peptide vaccine. The receptors were gathered from a man aged 30 to 45 with glioma. Some clones in this sample may be carry-over from other donors' samples.

The rearrangement uses TRBV27 and TRBJ1-1, with a weak D call TRBD1 (6 bases). The CDR3 has 16 amino acids. The germline CDR1 and CDR2 sequences are MNHEY and SMNVEV (reference sequence). The ends were cut back, 5 bases at V and 2 bases at J, with 18 bases in the middle. CDR3 in DNA: TGTGCCAGCAGTCGAGCAGGGGAGGGAGTTAACACTGAAGCTTTCTTT. The encoded protein is CASSRAGEGVNTEAFF.

J is TRBJ2-2 and V is TRBV7-9, with D unclear. The CDR3 runs 13 residues. Trimming pared 6 bases from V and 7 bases from J, leaving 12 bases between. Germline CDR1 reads SEHNR; CDR2 reads FQNEAQ (reference sequence). For the CDR3, the DNA is TGTGCCAGCAGGGCTGTGTATCTCGGGGAGCTGTTTTTT. Protein: CASRAVYLGELFF.

This clone was seen only a few times. The chain links TRBV5-5 to TRBJ1-1; unclear D gene. The CDR3 sequence is 14 residues long. Germline V CDR1 and CDR2: SGHKS, YYEKEE (reference sequence). The V end lost 2 bases, the J end lost 0 bases, and 8 bases lay between the germline ends. CDR3 bases: TGTGCCAGCAGCTTAAGCGATATGAACACTGAAGCTTTCTTT. As protein: CASSLSDMNTEAFF.

V gene TRBV7-3 combines with J gene TRBJ2-3, with TRBD2 as a possible D gene (5 bases). The CDR3 has 16 amino acids. From germline, CDR1 is SGHTA and CDR2 FQGTGA. Trimming removed 2 bases from V and 5 bases from J, with 17 bases in between. CDR3 in amino acids: CASSLGNSAMGDTQYF. The DNA for the CDR3 is TGTGCCAGCAGCTTAGGTAATAGCGCCATGGGAGATACGCAGTATTTT.

The V gene is TRBV11-2, the J gene TRBJ1-2; tentatively, D is TRBD1 (6 bases). The CDR3 is 13 amino acids. CDR1 is SGHAT and CDR2 is FQNNGV in the germline V gene. V was clipped by 5 bases and J by 6 bases, with 13 bases between them. The CDR3 DNA reads as TGTGCCAGCAGCCTTGGGCAGGGGAATGGCTACACCTTC. It yields the protein CASSLGQGNGYTF.

This clone was seen only once. The chain links TRBV2 to TRBJ2-7; D possibly corresponds to TRBD1 (5 bases). The ends were cut back, 3 bases at V and 4 bases at J, with 10 bases in the middle. Germline V gene data show CDR1 as SNHLY and CDR2 as FYNNEI. The CDR3 length is 13 residues. As DNA, the CDR3 is TGTGCCAGCAGTGACAGGGTAAGGTACGAGCAGTACTTC. Translating it yields CASSDRVRYEQYF.

The V gene is TRBV28, the J gene TRBJ2-7; the D gene could be TRBD1 or TRBD2 (5 bases each). The CDR3 extends over 14 amino acids. CDR1 and CDR2 from the germline V gene are MDHEN and SYDVKM. Trimming left V 1 base short and J 3 bases short, with 10 bases between. CDR3 in amino acids: CASSLFRDLYEQYF. The CDR3 coding sequence is TGTGCCAGCAGTTTATTTCGGGACCTCTACGAGCAGTACTTC.

The V and J genes are TRBV18 and TRBJ2-7; 7 bases are shared with TRBD1. Germline CDR1 reads KGHSH; CDR2 reads LQKENI. The CDR3 totals 15 residues. The V segment lost 0 bases and the J segment 3 bases; nucleotides outside the gene matches: 5. CDR3 in amino acids: CASSPPGQLDYEQYF. CDR3 nucleotides: TGTGCCAGCTCACCACCGGGACAGTTAGACTACGAGCAGTACTTC.

This clone was detected only once. V gene TRBV6-1 combines with J gene TRBJ1-5; possible D gene TRBD1, 5 bases. The CDR3 contains 13 residues. Germline-derived CDR1 and CDR2 are MNHNS and SASEGT. Trimming took 3 bases from V and 3 from J, leaving 6 bases between them. This CDR3 reads CASSEDTNQPQHF. In DNA form, the CDR3 reads TGTGCCAGCAGTGAGGACACCAATCAGCCCCAGCATTTT.

The chain has TRBV19 and TRBJ2-5, with 7 bases aligning to TRBD1. The CDR3 spans 16 residues. Unmatched junction bases numbered 15, after V lost 5 bases and J lost 6 bases. CDR1 is LNHDA, CDR2 SQIVND, per germline (reference sequence). For the CDR3, the DNA is TGTGCCAGTAGTCCCAATTTAGAGGGGGCTGGGAAGACCCAGTACTTC. Protein: CASSPNLEGAGKTQYF.